The 22 T cell receptor beta chains below all came from one sample that was sequenced in a study of cytomegalovirus exposure and HLA in healthy donors. PCR primers comprised 60 Vbeta and 13 Jbeta primers. Clones were read by immunoSEQ multiplex PCR, and TCRdb kept only the in-frame ones, dropping some. The sample contains about 180,000 clones, approximately 80% of which appear only once. Material: PBMCs. Receptors originate from a woman in her forties or fifties in good health and CMV-seronegative.

The table lists this clone with a few counts. Other DNA sequences in this sample translate to the same CDR3. This sequence joins TRBV19 and TRBJ2-3; a weak D match, TRBD1 (6 bases). Between the trimmed V and J ends, which lost 3 bases and 9 bases, there was a span of 19 bases. The CDR3 is made up of 15 amino acids. In germline, CDR1 is LNHDA, CDR2 SQIVND (reference sequence). CDR3: CASSIFPQAGTTQYF. In nucleotides, the CDR3 is TGTGCCAGTAGTATTTTCCCCCAAGCAGGGACAACGCAGTATTTT.

The CDR3 DNA follows: TGTGCCAGCAGAGGGCAGGGTAGAGTGCGTGATCAGCCCCAGCATTTT. The encoded protein is CASRGQGRVRDQPQHF. This chain connects TRBV2 to TRBJ1-5, with D possibly matching TRBD1 (5 bases). Trimming took 6 bases from V and 5 from J, leaving 20 bases between them. Germline V gene sequence: CDR1 SNHLY, CDR2 FYNNEI. This CDR3 contains 16 residues.

J is TRBJ2-7 and V is TRBV30; 12 bases align to TRBD2. CDR1 GTSNPN and CDR2 SVGIG come from the germline V gene (reference sequence). J was trimmed by 5 bases and V by 5 bases; bases with no gene match: 13. This CDR3 has 16 amino acids. The CDR3 region has the DNA TGTGCCTGGGCCGAAACTCTAGCGGGGGGGCGAAACGAGCAGTACTTC. It encodes CAWAETLAGGRNEQYF.

This chain connects TRBV27 to TRBJ2-2, with D possibly matching TRBD2 (6 bases). V lost 8 bases and J 0 bases, leaving 16 bases between the germline ends. Germline assignment: CDR1 MNHEY and CDR2 SMNVEV (reference sequence). This CDR3 has 16 residues. The CDR3 DNA sequence: TGTGCCAGCGGGCGGGATGGTCTCTCGAACACCGGGGAGCTGTTTTTT. The encoded protein is CASGRDGLSNTGELFF.

Comment on this clone: At one of its ends the junction is not consistent with the germline gene, which may arise from a read error. The chain recombines TRBV6-6 with TRBJ2-7; TRBD2 matches 7 bases. The CDR3 has 12 residues. The germline CDR1 and CDR2 sequences are MNHNY and SVGAGI (reference sequence). The CDR3, as DNA: TGTGCCAGCAGTTACGAAACGACTAGCCGCAACTTC. Translating gives CASSYETTSRNF.

The chain employs TRBV30 and TRBJ2-7, with D perhaps TRBD1 (5 bases). The CDR3 spans 10 residues. Germline assignment: CDR1 GTSNPN and CDR2 SVGIG (reference sequence). Trimming shortened V by 1 base and J by 7 bases, and 5 bases separated the two germline ends. The DNA for the CDR3 is TGTGCCTGGAGTGGACAGGAGCAGTACTTC. Its translation: CAWSGQEQYF.

The CDR3 coding sequence is TGTGCCAGAAGCTTGGTTCCCCGGGACAGGGTCGACTATGGCTACACCTTC. Its translation is CARSLVPRDRVDYGYTF. The rearrangement uses TRBV5-3 and TRBJ1-2, with 9 positions matching TRBD1. TRBV5-3 is sorted into the ORF group, with uncertain function. The V segment lost 0 bases and the J segment 3 bases; nucleotides outside the gene matches: 9. The CDR3 loop spans 17 amino acids.

The genes are TRBV5-1 and TRBJ2-6; no clear D. Trimming stripped 1 base from V and 0 bases from J, with 8 bases between. Germline V gene sequence: CDR1 SGHRS, CDR2 YFSETQ. The CDR3 consists of 16 residues. CDR3 in DNA: TGCGCCAGCAGCTTGTCGGTTCGCTCTGGGGCCAACGTCCTGACTTTC. Protein sequence: CASSLSVRSGANVLTF.

The chain joins TRBV5-1 to TRBJ2-5; D is ambiguous. The CDR3 totals 13 residues. V gave up 2 bases and J gave up 5 bases, with 10 bases separating them. Germline values: CDR1 SGHRS, CDR2 YFSETQ. The CDR3 sequence is CASSFEDFETQYF. CDR3 nucleotides: TGCGCCAGCAGCTTCGAGGATTTCGAGACCCAGTACTTC.

The DNA for the CDR3 is TGTGCCAGCAGTCGAAGCGGGGGGGCCGGGGAGACCCAGTACTTC. It specifies CASSRSGGAGETQYF. The V gene is TRBV7-9, the J gene TRBJ2-5, with TRBD2 matching over 10 bases. The CDR3 loop spans 15 amino acids. Germline V gene lookup returns CDR1 SEHNR and CDR2 FQNEAQ (reference sequence). V gave up 6 bases and J gave up 5 bases; unmatched junction bases: 9.

The CDR3 here is CASSLMLGGATEAFF. The CDR3 DNA sequence: TGTGCCAGCAGTTTAATGTTGGGGGGGGCCACTGAAGCTTTCTTT. The rearrangement links TRBV28 to TRBJ1-1; perhaps TRBD1 as D (6 bases). V gave up 2 bases and J gave up 4 bases, with 14 bases separating them. CDR3 length: 15 amino acids. Per the germline V gene, CDR1 is MDHEN and CDR2 is SYDVKM. Full variable domain (outside the CDR3, taken from reference TRBV28 and TRBJ1-1): DVKVTQSSRYLVKRTGEKVFLECVQDMDHENMFWYRQDPGLGLRLIYFSYDVKMKEKGDIPEGYSVSREKKERFSLILESASTNQTSMYLCASSLMLGGATEAFFGQGTRLTVV.

The chain recombines TRBV18 with TRBJ1-2, with 8 bases identical to TRBD1. This CDR3 has 16 amino acids. V gave up 6 bases and J gave up 2 bases; unmatched junction bases: 11. Germline V gene sequence: CDR1 KGHSH, CDR2 LQKENI. Written as DNA, the CDR3 is TGTGCCAGCTCGGTCGGTGGACAGGGTCGAAACTATGGCTACACCTTC. Translated, it gives CASSVGGQGRNYGYTF.

The chain links TRBV4-1 to TRBJ2-1; a possible D gene is TRBD1 (5 bases). CDR3 length: 19 amino acids. Germline CDR1 and CDR2: MGHRA and YSYEKL. With 0 bases removed from V and 4 bases from J, the gap between germline ends came to 22 bases. The CDR3 is CASSQDHLGQGRGYNEQFF. The CDR3 DNA reads TGCGCCAGCAGCCAAGATCACCTTGGGCAGGGAAGGGGATACAATGAGCAGTTCTTC.

The rearrangement joins TRBV5-1 to TRBJ2-5; the D is unclear. Between the trimmed V and J ends, which lost 2 bases and 5 bases, there was a span of 10 bases. Germline loops: CDR1 SGHRS, CDR2 YFSETQ. This CDR3 region has 13 residues. The CDR3 DNA is TGCGCCAGCAGCTTTGGGTCCGGGGAGACCCAGTACTTC. Protein sequence: CASSFGSGETQYF.

The chain joins TRBV18 to TRBJ1-1, with 7 bases aligning to TRBD1. The CDR3 contains 17 residues. The V gene's germline CDR1 is KGHSH and CDR2 LQKENI. V gave up 0 bases and J gave up 5 bases; unmatched junction bases: 12. The CDR3 here is CASSPPGTQGRQTEAFF. CDR3 coding DNA: TGTGCCAGCTCACCACCGGGGACACAGGGGCGGCAAACTGAAGCTTTCTTT. Drawing the rest from reference TRBV18 and TRBJ1-1, the complete variable domain is NAGVMQNPRHLVRRRGQEARLRCSPMKGHSHVYWYRQLPEEGLKFMVYLQKENIIDESGMPKERFSAEFPKEGPSILRIQQVVRGDSAAYFCASSPPGTQGRQTEAFFGQGTRLTVV.

V gene TRBV10-1 combines with J gene TRBJ2-7; D remains unclear. The germline CDR1 and CDR2 sequences are WNHNN and SYGVQD (reference sequence). CDR3 length: 15 residues. Trimming removed 0 bases at V and 3 bases at J, with 12 bases between. This CDR3 reads CASSESGGTGYEQYF. CDR3 in DNA: TGCGCCAGCAGTGAGTCTGGCGGAACCGGCTACGAGCAGTACTTC.

This chain links TRBV7-2 with TRBJ2-5, with TRBD2 matching 9 bases. Germline CDR1 and CDR2: SGHTA and FQGNSA. Losses at the gene ends were 5 bases for V and 5 bases for J; bases not matched to a gene: 21. This CDR3 region has 19 residues. The DNA for the CDR3 is TGTGCCAGCAGCCCAACAAAGTACCCGAGAGCGGGGGGTGGTGAGACCCAGTACTTC. Its protein is CASSPTKYPRAGGGETQYF.

This chain connects TRBV19 to TRBJ2-1; TRBD1 matches at 10 bases. There are 16 residues in the CDR3. CDR1 LNHDA and CDR2 SQIVND come from the germline V gene (reference sequence). The J segment lost 3 bases and the V segment lost 3 bases, leaving 5 bases of the junction unmatched. The CDR3 sequence: CASSMAGTGDYNEQFF. The CDR3 coding sequence is TGTGCCAGTAGTATGGCAGGGACAGGGGACTACAATGAGCAGTTCTTC.

The chain recombines TRBV5-6 with TRBJ2-1, with a tentative D call TRBD1 (5 bases). Germline V gene lookup returns CDR1 SGHDT and CDR2 YYEEEE. The V gene lost 0 bases and the J gene lost 4 bases, with 8 bases spanning the gap. CDR3 length: 14 amino acids. The CDR3 reads CASSLGQSYNEQFF. The DNA for the CDR3 is TGTGCCAGCAGCTTGGGACAGTCTTACAATGAGCAGTTCTTC. Variable domain in full (rest from reference TRBV5-6 and TRBJ2-1): DAGVTQSPTHLIKTRGQQVTLRCSPKSGHDTVSWYQQALGQGPQFIFQYYEEEERQRGNFPDRFSGHQFPNYSSELNVNALLLGDSALYLCASSLGQSYNEQFFGPGTRLTVL.

This chain connects TRBV6-6 to TRBJ2-1; 8 nucleotides agree with TRBD2. Trimming cost V 2 bases and J 13 bases; bases outside gene matches: 7. The CDR3 loop spans 13 amino acids. In germline, CDR1 is MNHNY, CDR2 SVGAGI (reference sequence). In nucleotides, the CDR3 is TGTGCCAGCAGTTACCAATCGGGGGGGAGTCAGTTCTTC. Its translation: CASSYQSGGSQFF.

The rearrangement joins TRBV15 to TRBJ2-3; D not certain. This CDR3 is 12 amino acids long. The germline V gene encodes CDR1 LNHNV and CDR2 YYDKDF (reference sequence). Trimming removed 4 bases at V and 6 bases at J, with 8 bases between. The CDR3 region has the DNA TGTGCCACCAGCAACCGGCGGGATACGCAGTATTTT. Its protein is CATSNRRDTQYF.

The chain employs TRBV5-1 and TRBJ1-2; D is uncertain. The V end lost 0 bases, the J end lost 3 bases, and 9 bases lay between the germline ends. CDR1 and CDR2 from the germline V gene are SGHRS and YFSETQ. The CDR3 length is 14 residues. The CDR3 DNA reads as TGCGCCAGCAGCTTGGGAGGCGGGGACTATGGCTACACCTTC. Translation gives CASSLGGGDYGYTF.